Following are 5 T cell receptor beta chains from one sample sequenced in a study of CD8 T cells in Susac syndrome. RNA in amounts of roughly 0.45 to 1 ug was reverse transcribed with random hexamers. One entry per CDR3 protein results from TCRdb running MiXCR on the immunoSEQ multiplex PCR reads. The sample yields 150,000 to 200,000 distinct CDR3 sequences, about 95% seen once. Specimen: CD4+ T cells from PBMCs. The receptor set was obtained from a human donor with Susac syndrome.

The chain has TRBV6-1 and TRBJ1-2, with TRBD1 identical over 8 bases. The V and J ends lost 4 bases and 7 bases, in that order; junction bases with no gene match: 5. The CDR3 is 13 amino acids. Germline CDR1 MNHNS, CDR2 SASEGT. CDR3 loop: CASSATGESGYTF. Here the CDR3 DNA reads TGTGCCAGCAGTGCGACAGGGGAGTCTGGCTACACCTTC.

This rearrangement joins TRBV7-9 to TRBJ2-3; TRBD2 matches 7 bases. J was trimmed by 4 bases and V by 5 bases; bases with no gene match: 3. CDR1 SEHNR and CDR2 FQNEAQ come from the germline V gene (reference sequence). This CDR3 is built from 13 residues. CDR3 protein: CASSRGEADTQYF. The CDR3 DNA reads TGTGCCAGCAGCCGGGGGGAAGCAGATACGCAGTATTTT.

This rearrangement joins TRBV20-1 to TRBJ2-3; D is possibly TRBD1 (6 bases). With 5 bases removed from V and 2 bases from J, the gap between germline ends came to 14 bases. Germline V gives CDR1 DFQATT, CDR2 SNEGSKA (reference sequence). This CDR3 is built from 14 residues. CDR3 sequence: CSAPIQGHTDTQYF. CDR3 bases: TGCAGTGCTCCTATACAGGGCCACACAGATACGCAGTATTTT.

This clonotype was counted once. This rearrangement joins TRBV15 to TRBJ1-1; TRBD1 might be the D (5 bases). Trimming removed 0 bases at V and 4 bases at J, with 9 bases between. The germline gives CDR1 LNHNV, CDR2 YYDKDF (reference sequence). There are 14 residues in the CDR3. Here the CDR3 DNA reads TGTGCCACCAGCAGAGATGTCGGGGGCACTGAAGCTTTCTTT. Translated: CATSRDVGGTEAFF.

V is TRBV6-2 or TRBV6-3 and J is TRBJ2-1; 11 positions agree with TRBD2. The CDR3 has 15 amino acids. Looked up from germline, CDR1 is MNHEY and CDR2 is SVGEGT. The V gene end was trimmed by 4 bases and the J gene end by 9 bases; junction bases not matched to a gene: 8. The CDR3, as DNA: TGTGCCAGCAGTTTGGGACTAGCGGAGCGGGGTGAGCAGTTCTTC. Its translation is CASSLGLAERGEQFF.